The subject of this entry is one T cell receptor beta chain. Its antigen remains unknown. Generated by immunoSEQ multiplex PCR, the TCRdb table keeps only in-frame clones and is missing some. The sample lists more than 25,000 clones; under 85% were seen once. This entry belongs to a study of a mutant IDH1 vaccine in newly diagnosed glioma. Study at large: Eight vaccine injections were given to patients in weeks 1, 3, 5, 7, 11, 15, 19 and 23. Onset of vaccination occurred 4-6 weeks following radiotherapy alone, or with temozolomide cycles. Sex distribution of treated patients was roughly 60% male and roughly 40% female; mean age was around 40 years.

V lost 3 bases and J 5 bases, leaving 16 bases between the germline ends. CDR3 length: 15 residues. Germline V gene data show CDR1 as ENHRY and CDR2 as SYGVKD. As to time point: week 5, during vaccination. The vaccine gave 300 ug of a 20-mer mutant IDH1 peptide subcutaneously per dose. This receptor was obtained from a man aged 35 to 55 with glioma. Some clones in this sample may be carry-over from other donors' samples. The material was PBMCs, obtained from a glioma patient whose treatment included an IDH1 peptide vaccine. The J gene is TRBJ2-5, the V gene TRBV10-3; weak D call: TRBD1 (8 bases). As DNA, the CDR3 is TGTGCCATCAGTGAACGGACAGGGAGGGGGGAGACCCAGTACTTC. Amino acids: CAISERTGRGETQYF.